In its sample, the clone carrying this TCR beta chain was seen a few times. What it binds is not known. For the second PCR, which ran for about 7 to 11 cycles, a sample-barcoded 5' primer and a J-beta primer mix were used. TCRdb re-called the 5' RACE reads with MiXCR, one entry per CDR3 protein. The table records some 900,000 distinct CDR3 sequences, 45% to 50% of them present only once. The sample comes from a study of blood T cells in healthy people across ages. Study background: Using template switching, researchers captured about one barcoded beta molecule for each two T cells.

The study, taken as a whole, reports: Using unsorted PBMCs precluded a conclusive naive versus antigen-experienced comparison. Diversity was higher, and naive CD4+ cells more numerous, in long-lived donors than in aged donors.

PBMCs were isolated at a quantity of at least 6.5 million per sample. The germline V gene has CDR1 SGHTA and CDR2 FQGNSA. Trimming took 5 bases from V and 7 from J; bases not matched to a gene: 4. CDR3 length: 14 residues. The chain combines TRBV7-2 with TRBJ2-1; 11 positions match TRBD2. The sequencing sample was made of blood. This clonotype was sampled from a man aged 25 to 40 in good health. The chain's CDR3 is CASSNSGGANEQFF. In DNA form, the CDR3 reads TGTGCCAGCAGCAATAGCGGGGGGGCAAATGAGCAGTTCTTC.